Detailed here is one T cell receptor (beta chain). This clone's antigen is unknown. No much larger clone exists at a distance of one base, and base qualities are not known. The sample's time point label is to be understood as: blood sample drawn before combined kidney and bone marrow transplant. Thawed PBMCs were FACS-sorted into unstimulated Tregs (CD4+CD25+CD127-), CD4+ non-Tregs (CD4+CD25-), CD4 cells and CD8 cells. Before Treg sorting, thawed PBMCs were rested overnight at 37°C with roughly 180 IU/ml IL-2. Patients were 4 combined kidney and bone marrow transplant recipients from the ITN036ST trial, and only these trial subjects had samples available. Healthy control blood was processed to PBMCs by Ficoll density gradient and cryopreserved, and patient PBMCs were collected before and after transplant. The sample originates from a study of Tregs in tolerant kidney transplant recipients (dated by TCRdb to about 2019). Background for the entire study: The transplants used related donors along with nonmyeloablative bone marrow transplantation, and in the human trials mixed chimerism was transient. The study used TCRbeta sequencing to identify donor-specific regulatory T cells before combined kidney and bone marrow transplantation, then tracked those cells after transplant.

Results and caveats for the whole study, not just this receptor: Biological reproducibility was not examined directly, but technical replication error appeared to be minimal. Donor-specific Treg expansion exceeded global Treg expansion in tolerant patients, suggesting antigen-driven rather than nonspecific expansion. The most biologically relevant and donor-specific TCRbeta repertoire appeared to be identified by expanding Tregs with activated donor B cells. Because only a small number of patients were included, the study had limitations, and the results will need to be validated in larger populations as well as under other immunosuppression protocols. Because the PCR primers were changed over time for some patients, nucleotide-level comparison could not be performed across the samples from those patients.

For TCRbeta CDR3 sequencing, genomic DNA from the sorted cells was extracted using the QIAGEN DNeasy Blood and Tissue Kit. High-throughput TCRbeta CDR3 sequencing was carried out commercially through immunoSEQ, with PCR amplification with bias correction and internal controls included. The study's processing was this. Unique productive TCRbeta sequences were defined by CDR3 nucleotide sequence when primers matched and otherwise by CDR3 amino acid sequence together with Vbeta and Jbeta genes. As a correction for sorting error, sequences shared between sorted populations at a frequency ratio of 2:1 or less were discarded, and the remaining shared sequences were assigned to the higher population. Donor-reactive sequences were defined as at least 5-fold expanded in CFSE-low cells versus unstimulated cells, with frequency of at least 0.01% in CFSE-low cells. Jensen-Shannon divergence, calculated on the top 100 TCRbeta sequences ranked by frequency, was used to quantify repertoire divergence. For any sample with multiple sequencing runs, sorting error was corrected in each run separately before the runs were pooled. This immuneACCESS table, as held by TCRdb, lists in-frame sequences with V and J called but not all clones. Of the missing ones, under half trace to an unresolved V gene in checked studies; the others have no known cause. The DNA was the basis for D and trimming; V, J and clone size are from that table. This sample holds tens of thousands of clones; approximately 90% were observed only once. Of the sample, approximately 0.37% is held by the ten largest clones.

The clonotype was recovered from a human donor who received a combined kidney and bone marrow transplant. The starting material was Tregs from blood, obtained before the transplant.

The CDR3: CAWSDLAGSETQYF. In nucleotides, the sequence is TGTGCCTGGAGTGATCTAGCGGGCTCAGAGACCCAGTACTTC. The V and J segments used are TRBV30 and TRBJ2-5, with 8 bases aligning to TRBD2. V lost 1 base and J lost 4 bases, and the count of bases not matched to a germline gene is 5. The CDR3 holds 14 amino acids from the cysteine to the phenylalanine. This entry keeps only the CDR3 DNA: 42 bases, framed from base 1. The germline V gene (reference sequence) supplies CDR1 GTSNPN and CDR2 SVGIG.